The source of this T cell receptor (beta chain) is a study of post-analysis software for immune sequencing data. Sequencing libraries made from TCR beta cDNA carried unique molecular identifiers. cDNA molecules numbering 450,000 to 650,000 came from roughly 1 to 10 million T cells. TCRdb itself ran the PCR reads through MiXCR, one entry per CDR3 protein. The sample shows around 260,000 distinct CDR3 sequences, less than 40% of them seen only once. The V and J ends lost 5 bases and 2 bases respectively, with 11 bases between them. Per the germline V gene, CDR1 is MRHNA and CDR2 is SNTAGT. The CDR3 has 14 amino acids. Findings of the study overall: TRBV5-6, TRBV5-1 and TRBV20-1 were among five TRBV segments more frequent in patients than controls. Compared with controls, patients showed significantly lower normalized Chao1 diversity.

This clonotype was seen repeatedly, ten times or more. The antigen is undetermined. The TCR sequence derives from a girl aged 5-17 years with multiple sclerosis. The specimen was blood. The V call is TRBV6-4, the J call TRBJ2-3; D ambiguous. The CDR3 DNA reads TGTGCCAGCAGTCCCGGACCATTCACAGATACGCAGTATTTT. This encodes CASSPGPFTDTQYF.